The rows below give T cell receptor beta chains drawn from one sample of a study of cytomegalovirus exposure and HLA in healthy donors. TCRdb's copy holds only in-frame clones and misses some; the assay was immunoSEQ multiplex PCR. The specimen's table records approximately 76,000 clones. The sample was PBMCs. These receptors were taken from a man aged 18 to 29 in good health and CMV-seropositive. Both conserved end residues are part of each CDR3. The D gene is left open where the match is weak.

>TRBD2|TRBJ2-1|15|TRBV25-1
CASSEWASGVNEQFF
TGTGCCAGCAGTGAATGGGCTAGCGGAGTCAATGAGCAGTTCTTC
>.|TRBJ1-4|13|TRBV27
CASKRGYNEKLFF
TGTGCCAGCAAGCGAGGGTATAATGAAAAACTGTTTTTT
>.|TRBJ1-1|14|TRBV11-2
CASSLSFGDTEAFF
TGTGCCAGCAGCTTAAGTTTCGGGGACACTGAAGCTTTCTTT
>.|TRBJ1-6|13|TRBV5-4
CASSLRGDSPLHF
TGTGCCAGCAGCTTGCGGGGGGATTCACCCCTCCACTTT
>TRBD2|TRBJ2-3|15|TRBV15
CATSRQRGSTDTQYF
TGCGCCACCAGCAGACAGCGGGGGTCCACAGATACGCAGTATTTT
>TRBD1|TRBJ1-2|13|TRBV5-1
CASSPGQLYGYTF
TGCGCCAGCAGCCCGGGACAGCTCTATGGCTACACCTTC
>TRBD1|TRBJ2-3|13|TRBV5-1
CASSGQGPDTQYF
TGCGCCAGCAGCGGACAGGGTCCAGATACGCAGTATTTT
>TRBD2|TRBJ2-2|15|TRBV5-1
CASSLGSGSTGELFF
TGCGCCAGCAGCTTGGGTAGCGGGAGCACCGGGGAGCTGTTTTTT
>TRBD1|TRBJ1-1|14|TRBV5-1
CASRWTGPTTEAFF
TGCGCCAGCAGGTGGACAGGGCCAACCACTGAAGCTTTCTTT
>TRBD1|TRBJ2-1|16|TRBV11-2
CASSPLTGKNYNEQFF
TGTGCCAGCAGTCCTCTGACAGGGAAGAACTACAATGAGCAGTTCTTC
>.|TRBJ1-1|13|TRBV2
CVNIGRGNPEAFF
TGTGTAAACATTGGGAGGGGGAACCCTGAAGCTTTCTTT
>TRBD2|TRBJ2-1|15|TRBV27
CASSFSGSSYNEQFF
TGTGCCAGCAGTTTCAGCGGGAGCTCCTACAATGAGCAGTTCTTC
>TRBD1|TRBJ2-7|15|TRBV10-2
CASSGVWDSSYEQYF
TGCGCCAGCAGTGGAGTTTGGGACAGCTCCTACGAGCAGTACTTC
>TRBD2|TRBJ2-5|13|TRBV2
CARTRGEGETQYF
TGTGCCAGAACACGGGGGGAGGGAGAGACCCAGTACTTC
>TRBD2|TRBJ2-5|19|TRBV4-1
CASSHGTSGGYGVAETQYF
TGCGCCAGCAGCCACGGGACTAGCGGGGGGTACGGCGTGGCAGAGACCCAGTACTTC